Listed here are 8 T cell receptor beta chains from one sample, sequenced in a study of shared clonotypes between healthy human individuals (dated by TCRdb to the early 2020s). Library prep was done by the immunoSEQ multiplex PCR assay. TCRdb obtained this table from immuneACCESS and retained in-frame rearrangements with V and J assigned. These tables miss some clones; where compared with another copy, unresolved V genes account for less than half of the shortfall, and the remainder is unexplained. Within this sample are some 2.4 million clones, with roughly 93% of them counted one time only. The biggest ten clones account for approximately 0.35% of the sample. Sequenced sample: naive CD4+ T cells from PBMCs. According to the study, the label for this sample's cell subset or site signals: CD45RA+ positively selected. These receptors were taken from a man aged 18 to 30 in good health. Some clones in this sample may be carry-over from other donors' samples.

This clone was found a few times. This chain connects TRBV18 to TRBJ2-5; D call uncertain. V lost 5 bases and J lost 2, with 12 bases in between. This CDR3 has 14 residues. Germline CDR1 is KGHSH and CDR2 is LQKENI. This CDR3 reads CASSATAIQETQYF. The CDR3 nucleotides are TGTGCCAGCTCAGCCACAGCGATACAAGAGACCCAGTACTTC.

This rearrangement joins TRBV7-9 to TRBJ1-1; no clear D gene. The germline V gene encodes CDR1 SEHNR and CDR2 FQNEAQ (reference sequence). Deletions cut 5 bases from V and 5 bases from J, with 9 bases between. The CDR3 runs 12 residues. The CDR3 protein is CASSRARTEAFF. The CDR3 nucleotides are TGTGCCAGCAGCCGAGCGAGGACTGAAGCTTTCTTT.

The chain joins TRBV5-1 to TRBJ2-7, with D possibly being TRBD2 (5 bases). The V end was cut by 0 bases, the J end by 4 bases, with 14 bases between. Germline V lookup: CDR1 SGHRS, CDR2 YFSETQ. This CDR3 has 15 amino acids. The CDR3 region has the DNA TGCGCCAGCAGCTTGGAAGACTACTCAGCATACGAGCAGTACTTC. Its protein product is CASSLEDYSAYEQYF.

The CDR3 sequence: CASSLWSVTTGELFF. For the CDR3, the DNA is TGTGCCAGCAGTTTATGGTCGGTAACCACCGGGGAGCTGTTTTTT. This chain joins TRBV27 and TRBJ2-2; D remains ambiguous. The length of the CDR3 is 15 residues. Germline V gene data show CDR1 as MNHEY and CDR2 as SMNVEV (reference sequence). Trimming removed 1 base at V and 4 bases at J, with 10 bases between.

The chain has TRBV6-6 and TRBJ2-1; either TRBD1 or TRBD2 may supply D (5 bases each). Trimming stripped 6 bases from V and 7 bases from J, with 13 bases between. CDR1 and CDR2 from the germline V gene are MNHNY and SVGAGI (reference sequence). The CDR3 totals 13 residues. This chain's CDR3 is CASRRDAGNEQFF. The DNA for the CDR3 is TGTGCCAGCAGACGGGACGCCGGGAATGAGCAGTTCTTC.

Note on this clone: Other DNA sequences in the same sample also yield this CDR3. J is TRBJ1-1 and V is TRBV11-2, with D unclear. V shed 3 bases and J shed 6 bases, with 8 bases lying between them. In germline, CDR1 is SGHAT, CDR2 FQNNGV. The CDR3 has 12 residues. This chain's CDR3 is CASSLVGPEAFF. The CDR3 DNA follows: TGTGCCAGCAGCTTGGTCGGACCTGAAGCTTTCTTT.

This chain connects TRBV14 to TRBJ1-4; 7 bases agree with TRBD1. The CDR3 covers 13 residues. Germline V gene lookup returns CDR1 SGHDN and CDR2 FVKESK. V was clipped by 5 bases and J by 6 bases; unmatched bases: 3. CDR3: CASSRGQDEKLFF. DNA for the CDR3: TGTGCCAGCAGCAGGGGGCAGGATGAAAAACTGTTTTTT.

The chain combines TRBV29-1 with TRBJ2-3, with 9 bases lining up with TRBD1. V was pared by 6 bases and J by 1 base, with 5 bases of the junction left unmatched. Germline values: CDR1 SQVTM, CDR2 ANQGSEA. CDR3 length: 14 amino acids. The CDR3 DNA follows: TGCAGCGTGACGGGGGACAGGGGCACAGATACGCAGTATTTT. This codes for CSVTGDRGTDTQYF.